These T cell receptor beta chains were read from a single sample in a study of cytomegalovirus exposure and HLA in healthy donors. Data came from immunoSEQ multiplex PCR; TCRdb stores just in-frame clones and leaves some out. The repertoire holds some 120,000 clones, with 50% to 65% as singletons. Sequenced input: PBMCs. The receptors here all came from a woman in her forties in good health and CMV-seropositive. The CDR3 runs from the conserved cysteine through the conserved F or W. The order of the fields is J gene, V gene, CDR3 length, CDR3 protein.

>TRBJ2-7|TRBV27|15
CASSSSPGGWYEQYF
>TRBJ2-1|TRBV7-2|13
CASSPRLVNEQFF
>TRBJ1-1|TRBV6-1|17
CASSEAGTGVFYGEAFF
>TRBJ1-2|TRBV2|17
CASSRRTGGGHSYGYTF
>TRBJ2-5|TRBV19|15
CASSLRQGREETQYF
>TRBJ1-1|TRBV5-6|15
CASQGGFFENTEAFF
>TRBJ1-1|TRBV11-2|13
CASSLDAGTEAFF
>TRBJ2-1|TRBV19|13
CATVTGSGNEQFF
>-|TRBV29-1|15
CSANHQQGRSYEQYF
>TRBJ2-1|TRBV19|16
CASSRKGSGIGNEQFF